This T cell receptor beta chain was retrieved from a study of graft-versus-host responses after intestinal transplantation. Study-level information: Once they had received anti-thymocyte globulin induction, all recipients took tacrolimus and steroids for approximately three years.

Sequenced by immunoSEQ multiplex PCR; TCRdb stores in-frame clones only, minus some. In the table there are around 15,000 clones, about 74% of which are singletons. Lymphocytes (intraepithelial and lamina propria) were released by processing the graft tissue. The CDR3 loop spans 14 amino acids. The V end was cut by 4 bases, the J end by 2 bases, with 12 bases between. CDR1 and CDR2 (germline): SGHRS, YFSETQ. Overall study findings and caveats: Recipient bone marrow held GvH clones, some seen earlier in ileum or blood. Circulating GvH clones peaking coincided with falling HvG clones soon after transplant.

As for this clone: Antigen specificity is unknown.

The genes are TRBV5-1 and TRBJ1-1, with D perhaps matching TRBD1 (5 bases). The clonotype comes from a human patient who received an intestinal transplant, so some T cells may come from the graft donor. The sample was ileum tissue, taken 14 days after transplant. This CDR3 is CASSIRDGNTEAFF. Written as DNA, the CDR3 is TGCGCCAGCAGCATCCGGGACGGCAACACTGAAGCTTTCTTT.